The text below deals with one T cell receptor (beta chain). Antigen specificity is unknown. The data were obtained in a study of cytomegalovirus exposure and HLA in healthy donors. The V end was cut by 3 bases, the J end by 5 bases, with 11 bases between. The CDR3 is made up of 14 amino acids. CDR1 is SGDLS and CDR2 is YYNGEE in the germline V gene. The study ran its PCR with 60 Vbeta and 13 Jbeta primers. The data were produced by immunoSEQ multiplex PCR, yet TCRdb's version contains in-frame clones alone and is incomplete. The sample holds about 150,000 clones, under 75% seen once. Study conclusions and caveats: A later analysis by the authors found several of the most significant clusters apparently linked to common viral pathogens. Most TCR sequences were seen very rarely across donors, but some public TCRs occurred in many. Certain indistinguishable V segments, among them TRBV6-2 and TRBV6-3, were excluded.

This sequence originates from a woman in her sixties or seventies in good health and CMV-seropositive. The material sequenced was PBMCs. The chain uses TRBV9 and TRBJ2-2, with a weak D call TRBD2 (6 bases). The CDR3 region has the DNA TGTGCCAGCAGCGGACTAGATAATACCGGGGAGCTGTTTTTT. This translates into CASSGLDNTGELFF.